What follows are 8 T cell receptor beta chains derived from one specimen sequenced in a study of blood T cells in healthy people across ages. Through a sample-barcoded 5' primer and a J-beta primer mix, a second PCR was run for roughly 7 to 12 cycles. MiXCR, applied by TCRdb to the 5' RACE reads, yields one record per CDR3 protein. This sample carries around 800,000 distinct CDR3 sequences, about a quarter of them seen once, and the ten largest clones take 2.5% to 3.5%. These same records also appear under a second study, on T cells of mothers and their children.

The sample comprised blood. These receptors were taken from a boy aged 5-17 years in good health.

The V and J genes are TRBV7-2 and TRBJ2-3, with 9 nucleotides matching TRBD2. V lost 1 base, J lost 7 bases, and 6 bases stayed unmatched. The germline CDR1 and CDR2 sequences are SGHTA and FQGNSA. CDR3 length: 15 amino acids. This CDR3 is CASSLEAGGPYTQYF. The CDR3 nucleotides are TGTGCCAGCAGCTTAGAGGCGGGGGGGCCTTATACGCAGTATTTT.

This chain connects TRBV12-3 or TRBV12-4 to TRBJ1-1; weak D call: TRBD1 (5 bases). The CDR3 is 14 residues long. V lost 6 bases to trimming and J lost 4 bases, with 15 bases between them. The CDR3 spells CASSGTTWGTEAFF. The CDR3 region has the DNA TGTGCCAGCAGCGGGACTACCTGGGGCACTGAAGCTTTCTTT.

This chain uses TRBV5-1 with TRBJ2-4, with a possible D match to TRBD1 (6 bases). Germline lookup yields CDR1 SGHRS and CDR2 YFSETQ. V lost 3 bases to trimming and J lost 2 bases, with 21 bases between them. This CDR3 region has 18 residues. In nucleotides, the CDR3 is TGCGCCAGCAGCTCCGGAGAGATGACGGGGACAACCAAAAACATTCAGTACTTC. It translates to CASSSGEMTGTTKNIQYF.

This clonotype has a handful of counts. The rearrangement links TRBV28 to TRBJ2-5; weak D call: TRBD1 (6 bases). Per the germline V gene, CDR1 is MDHEN and CDR2 is SYDVKM. The V and J ends lost 5 bases and 5 bases respectively, with 18 bases between them. The CDR3 is 15 residues long. CDR3 loop: CASSPPGHFWETQYF. The CDR3 coding sequence is TGTGCCAGCAGTCCCCCGGGACATTTTTGGGAGACCCAGTACTTC.

This clonotype was picked up a small number of times. The rearrangement joins TRBV24-1 to TRBJ2-3; unclear D gene. The V end was cut by 3 bases, the J end by 6 bases, with 9 bases between. Germline CDR1 is KGHDR and CDR2 is SFDVKD. The CDR3 covers 13 residues. The CDR3 loop reads CATSDPPGDTQYF. The CDR3 DNA sequence: TGTGCCACCAGTGATCCCCCCGGGGATACGCAGTATTTT.

The J gene is TRBJ2-7, the V gene TRBV20-1; possibly TRBD1 for D (6 bases). V lost 0 bases to trimming and J lost 0 bases, with 9 bases between them. Germline V gene sequence: CDR1 DFQATT, CDR2 SNEGSKA (reference sequence). CDR3 length: 14 residues. The CDR3 sequence is CSAREQGSSYEQYF. In nucleotides, the CDR3 is TGCAGTGCTAGAGAGCAGGGGAGCTCCTACGAGCAGTACTTC.

The chain uses TRBV4-1 and TRBJ2-2, with 13 bases aligning to TRBD2. Germline CDR1 is MGHRA and CDR2 is YSYEKL. There are 15 residues in the CDR3. V dropped 3 bases and J dropped 7; count of bases not matched to a gene: 2. The CDR3 spells CASSHGLAGVGELFF. The CDR3 nucleotides are TGCGCCAGCAGCCATGGACTAGCGGGGGTCGGGGAGCTGTTTTTT.

There are a few counts of this clonotype. The chain recombines TRBV5-1 with TRBJ2-5; D is perhaps TRBD2 (6 bases). TRBJ2-1 explains the end of the DNA better; the J call may be wrong. Germline V gene sequence: CDR1 SGHRS, CDR2 YFSETQ. This CDR3 comprises 16 residues. CDR3 in DNA: TGCGCCAGCCTTACCCACCCTAGCGAGAGTTACAATGAGCAGTTCTTC. It specifies CASLTHPSESYNEQFF.